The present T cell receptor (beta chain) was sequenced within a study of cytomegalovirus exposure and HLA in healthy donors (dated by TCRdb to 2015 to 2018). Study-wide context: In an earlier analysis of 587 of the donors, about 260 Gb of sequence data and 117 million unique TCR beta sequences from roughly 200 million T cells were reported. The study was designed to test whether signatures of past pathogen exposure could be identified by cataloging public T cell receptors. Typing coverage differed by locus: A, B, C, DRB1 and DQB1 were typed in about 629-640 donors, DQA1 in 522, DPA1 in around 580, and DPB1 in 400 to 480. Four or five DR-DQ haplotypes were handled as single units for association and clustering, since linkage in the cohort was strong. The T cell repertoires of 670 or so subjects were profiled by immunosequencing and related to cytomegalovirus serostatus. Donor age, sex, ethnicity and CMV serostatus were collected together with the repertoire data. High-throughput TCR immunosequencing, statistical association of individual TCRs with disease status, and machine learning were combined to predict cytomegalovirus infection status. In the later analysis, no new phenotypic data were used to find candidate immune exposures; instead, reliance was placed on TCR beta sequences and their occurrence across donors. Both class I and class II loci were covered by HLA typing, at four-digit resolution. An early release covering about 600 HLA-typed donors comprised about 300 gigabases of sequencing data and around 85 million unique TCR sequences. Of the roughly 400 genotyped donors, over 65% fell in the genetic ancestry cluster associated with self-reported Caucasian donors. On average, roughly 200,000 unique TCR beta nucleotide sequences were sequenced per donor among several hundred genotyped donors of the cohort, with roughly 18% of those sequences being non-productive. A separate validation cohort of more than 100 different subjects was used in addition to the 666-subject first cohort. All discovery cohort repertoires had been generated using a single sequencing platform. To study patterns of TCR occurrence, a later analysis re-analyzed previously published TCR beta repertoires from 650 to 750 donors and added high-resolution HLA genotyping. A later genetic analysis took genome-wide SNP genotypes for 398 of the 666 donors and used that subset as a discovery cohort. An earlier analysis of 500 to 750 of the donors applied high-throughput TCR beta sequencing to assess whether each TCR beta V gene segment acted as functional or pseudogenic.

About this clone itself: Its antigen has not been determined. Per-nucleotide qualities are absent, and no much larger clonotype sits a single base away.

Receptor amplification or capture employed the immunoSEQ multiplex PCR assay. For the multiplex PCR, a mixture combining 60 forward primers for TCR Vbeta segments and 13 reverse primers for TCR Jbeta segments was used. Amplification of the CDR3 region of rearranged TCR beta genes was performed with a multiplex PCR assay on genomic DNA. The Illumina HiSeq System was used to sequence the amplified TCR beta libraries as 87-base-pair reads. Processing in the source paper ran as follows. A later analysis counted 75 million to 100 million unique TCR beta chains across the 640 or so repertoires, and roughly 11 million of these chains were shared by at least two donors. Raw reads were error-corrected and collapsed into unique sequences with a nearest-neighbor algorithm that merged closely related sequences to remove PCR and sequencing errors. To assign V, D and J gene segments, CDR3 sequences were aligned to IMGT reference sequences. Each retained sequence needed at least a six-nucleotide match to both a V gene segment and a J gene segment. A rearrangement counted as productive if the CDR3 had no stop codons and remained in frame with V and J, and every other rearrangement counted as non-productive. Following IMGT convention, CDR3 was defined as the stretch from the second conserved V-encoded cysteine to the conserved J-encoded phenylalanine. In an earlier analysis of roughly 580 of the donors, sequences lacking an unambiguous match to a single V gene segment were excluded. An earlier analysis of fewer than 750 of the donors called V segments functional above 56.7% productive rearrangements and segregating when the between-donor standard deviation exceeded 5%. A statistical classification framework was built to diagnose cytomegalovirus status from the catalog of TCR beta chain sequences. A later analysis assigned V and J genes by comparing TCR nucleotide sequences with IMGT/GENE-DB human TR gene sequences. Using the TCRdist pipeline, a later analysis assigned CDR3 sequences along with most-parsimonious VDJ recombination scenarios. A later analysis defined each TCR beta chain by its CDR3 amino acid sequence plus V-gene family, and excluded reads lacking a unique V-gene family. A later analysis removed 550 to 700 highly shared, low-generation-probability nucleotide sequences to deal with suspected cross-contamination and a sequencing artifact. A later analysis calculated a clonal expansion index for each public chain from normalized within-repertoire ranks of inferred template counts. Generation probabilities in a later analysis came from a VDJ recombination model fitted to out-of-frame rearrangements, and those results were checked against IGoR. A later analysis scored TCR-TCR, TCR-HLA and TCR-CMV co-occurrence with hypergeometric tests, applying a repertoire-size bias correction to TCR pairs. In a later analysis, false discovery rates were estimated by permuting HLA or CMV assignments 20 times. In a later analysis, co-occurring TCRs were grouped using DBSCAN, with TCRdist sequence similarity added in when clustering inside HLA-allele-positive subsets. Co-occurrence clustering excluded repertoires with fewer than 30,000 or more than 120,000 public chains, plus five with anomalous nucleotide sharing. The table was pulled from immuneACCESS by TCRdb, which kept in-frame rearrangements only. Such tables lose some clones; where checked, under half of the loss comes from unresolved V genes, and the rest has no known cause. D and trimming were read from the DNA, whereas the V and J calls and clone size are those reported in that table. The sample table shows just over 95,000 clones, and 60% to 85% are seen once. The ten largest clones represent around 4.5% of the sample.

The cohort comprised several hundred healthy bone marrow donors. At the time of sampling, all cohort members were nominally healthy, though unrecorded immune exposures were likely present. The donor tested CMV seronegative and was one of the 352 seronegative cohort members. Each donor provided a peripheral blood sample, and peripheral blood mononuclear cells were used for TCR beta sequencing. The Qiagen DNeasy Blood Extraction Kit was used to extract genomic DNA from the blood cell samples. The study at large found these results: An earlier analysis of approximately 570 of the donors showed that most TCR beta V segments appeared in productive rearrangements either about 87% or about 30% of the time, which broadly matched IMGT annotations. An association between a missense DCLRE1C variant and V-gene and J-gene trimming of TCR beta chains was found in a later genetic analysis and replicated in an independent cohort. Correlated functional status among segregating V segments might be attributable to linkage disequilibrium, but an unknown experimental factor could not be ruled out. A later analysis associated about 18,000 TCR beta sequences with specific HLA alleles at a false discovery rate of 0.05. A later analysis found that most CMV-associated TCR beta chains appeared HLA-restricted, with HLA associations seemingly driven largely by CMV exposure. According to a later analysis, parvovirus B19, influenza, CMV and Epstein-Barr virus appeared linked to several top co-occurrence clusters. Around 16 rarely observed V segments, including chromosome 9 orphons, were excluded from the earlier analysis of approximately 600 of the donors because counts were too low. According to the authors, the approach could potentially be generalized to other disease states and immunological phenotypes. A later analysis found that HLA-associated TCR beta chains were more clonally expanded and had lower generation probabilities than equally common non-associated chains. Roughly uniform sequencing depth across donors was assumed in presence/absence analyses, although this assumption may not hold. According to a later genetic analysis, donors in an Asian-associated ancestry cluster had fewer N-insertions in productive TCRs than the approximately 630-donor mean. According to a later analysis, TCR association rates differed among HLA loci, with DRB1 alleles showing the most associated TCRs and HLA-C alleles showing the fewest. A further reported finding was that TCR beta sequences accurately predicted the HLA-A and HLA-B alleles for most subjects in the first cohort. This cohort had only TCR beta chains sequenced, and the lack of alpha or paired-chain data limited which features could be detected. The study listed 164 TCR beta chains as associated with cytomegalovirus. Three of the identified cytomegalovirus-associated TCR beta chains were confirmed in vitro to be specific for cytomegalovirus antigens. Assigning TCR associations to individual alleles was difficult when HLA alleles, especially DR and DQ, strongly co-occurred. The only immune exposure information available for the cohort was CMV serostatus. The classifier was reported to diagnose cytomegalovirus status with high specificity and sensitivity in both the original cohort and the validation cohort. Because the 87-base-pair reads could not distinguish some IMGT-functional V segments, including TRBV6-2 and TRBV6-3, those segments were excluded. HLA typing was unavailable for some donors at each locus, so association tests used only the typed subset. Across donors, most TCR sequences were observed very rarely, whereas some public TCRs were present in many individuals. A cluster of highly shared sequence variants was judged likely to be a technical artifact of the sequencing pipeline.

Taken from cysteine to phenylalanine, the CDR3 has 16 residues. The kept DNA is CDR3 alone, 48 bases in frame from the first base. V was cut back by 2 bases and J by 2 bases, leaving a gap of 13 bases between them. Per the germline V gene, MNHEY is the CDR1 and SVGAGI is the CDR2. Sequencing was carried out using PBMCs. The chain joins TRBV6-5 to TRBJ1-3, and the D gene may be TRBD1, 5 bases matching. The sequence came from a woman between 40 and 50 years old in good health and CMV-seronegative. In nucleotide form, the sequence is TGTGCCAGCAGTTACGGGGGAGGGGATGCTGGAAACACCATATATTTT. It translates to CASSYGGGDAGNTIYF.